These 26 T cell receptor beta chains share one sample of origin, sequenced in a study of neurological immune-mediated disorders. TCRdb reanalysed the 5' RACE reads using MiXCR and keeps one entry per CDR3 protein. The repertoire includes roughly 90,000 distinct CDR3 sequences, around 3.4% of them detected once, and around 3.1% sits in the top ten. Sequencing was performed on PBMCs. The origin of the receptors is a woman aged 50 to 65 with multiple sclerosis.

This clonotype was observed many times. The genes are TRBV11-2 and TRBJ2-7; 8 bases line up with TRBD1. Germline V gene sequence: CDR1 SGHAT, CDR2 FQNNGV. The CDR3 runs to 13 residues. The J segment lost 4 bases and the V segment lost 5 bases, leaving 4 bases of the junction unmatched. The CDR3 nucleotides are TGTGCCAGCAGCCCCCAGGGGGCTTACGAGCAGTACTTC. This gives the protein CASSPQGAYEQYF.

This clonotype was observed at least ten times. This chain joins TRBV9 and TRBJ1-5; D not resolved. The CDR3 covers 13 residues. Germline V gene sequence: CDR1 SGDLS, CDR2 YYNGEE. Deletions cut 0 bases from V and 6 bases from J, with 7 bases between. The CDR3 loop reads CASSVDWGQPQHF. Here the CDR3 DNA reads TGTGCCAGCAGCGTAGATTGGGGTCAGCCCCAGCATTTT.

At least ten counts were recorded for this clonotype. V and J are TRBV4-1 and TRBJ2-2; 9 nucleotides line up with TRBD1. Trimming at V came to 3 bases and at J to 2 bases, leaving 4 bases not matched to a gene. Germline CDR1 MGHRA, CDR2 YSYEKL. The CDR3 has 16 amino acids. DNA of the CDR3: TGCGCCAGCAGCCAGGGGACAGGGCTTAACACCGGGGAGCTGTTTTTT. It specifies CASSQGTGLNTGELFF.

This clonotype showed up many times. The chain is built from TRBV4-1 and TRBJ2-1, with D perhaps TRBD2 (6 bases). The CDR3 consists of 15 residues. V lost 1 base to trimming and J lost 7 bases, with 14 bases between them. Per the germline V gene, CDR1 is MGHRA and CDR2 is YSYEKL. The CDR3 sequence: CASSQGGLPRNEQFF. The CDR3 DNA is TGCGCCAGCAGCCAAGGGGGACTCCCGAGGAATGAGCAGTTCTTC.

There are many counts of this clonotype. This chain links TRBV5-5 with TRBJ1-5; TRBD1 might be the D (6 bases). Trimming shortened V by 0 bases and J by 3 bases, and 10 bases separated the two germline ends. The length of the CDR3 is 15 residues. The germline gives CDR1 SGHKS, CDR2 YYEKEE (reference sequence). This chain's CDR3 is CASSLGGGANQPQHF. CDR3 coding DNA: TGTGCCAGCAGCTTGGGAGGGGGGGCCAATCAGCCCCAGCATTTT.

This clonotype has a count of ten or more. This chain uses TRBV7-2 with TRBJ2-7; unclear D gene. CDR1 and CDR2 from the germline V gene are SGHTA and FQGNSA. The CDR3 consists of 13 residues. V lost 5 bases and J 0 bases, leaving 8 bases between the germline ends. In DNA, the CDR3 is TGTGCCAGCAGCCAAACCGGCTCCTACGAGCAGTACTTC. Protein: CASSQTGSYEQYF.

This clonotype was counted ten times or more. CDR3 amino acids: CASSETNGYTF. The DNA for the CDR3 is TGTGCCAGCAGTGAGACTAACGGCTACACCTTC. The J gene is TRBJ1-2, the V gene TRBV2, with unresolved D. V was shortened by 3 bases and J by 8 bases, with 7 bases between the two germline ends. This CDR3 has 11 amino acids. CDR1 is SNHLY and CDR2 is FYNNEI in the germline V gene.

The V call is TRBV10-3, the J call TRBJ2-5, with D tentatively TRBD1 or TRBD2 (6 bases each). This CDR3 is 15 amino acids long. CDR1 is ENHRY and CDR2 is SYGVKD in the germline V gene. V shed 3 bases and J shed 2 bases, with 13 bases lying between them. This chain's CDR3 is CAISEGGLRQETQYF. The CDR3 DNA follows: TGTGCCATCAGTGAAGGGGGGCTGAGGCAAGAGACCCAGTACTTC.

This chain uses TRBV7-2 with TRBJ1-5; 11 bases match TRBD1. J gave up 9 bases and V 6 bases, and 7 bases lay outside the gene matches. Germline V CDR1 and CDR2: SGHTA, FQGNSA. The CDR3 consists of 14 residues. CDR3 residues: CASRADRGLGPQHF. CDR3 coding DNA: TGTGCCAGCAGAGCGGACAGGGGGCTGGGGCCCCAGCATTTT.

This clonotype is medium-sized. The V gene is TRBV7-6, the J gene TRBJ1-6; a weak D match, TRBD1 (5 bases). The germline V gene has CDR1 SGHVS and CDR2 FNYEAQ. The CDR3 consists of 15 residues. Trimming took off 1 base at V and 7 bases at J, with 11 bases between the two ends. The CDR3: CASSLEGTGNSPLHF. The CDR3, as DNA: TGTGCCAGCAGCTTAGAGGGGACCGGGAATTCACCCCTCCACTTT.

This clonotype was seen ten or more times. The V and J genes are TRBV11-1 and TRBJ1-1, with D possibly matching TRBD1 (6 bases). V was clipped by 1 base and J by 4 bases, with 13 bases between them. This CDR3 has 15 amino acids. CDR1 SGHAT and CDR2 FQDESV come from the germline V gene (reference sequence). CDR3 loop: CASSLEGAGATEAFF. Here the CDR3 DNA reads TGTGCCAGCAGCTTAGAAGGGGCAGGGGCCACTGAAGCTTTCTTT.

There are many counts of this clonotype. The chain couples TRBV20-1 to TRBJ1-1; D unresolved. The germline V gene has CDR1 DFQATT and CDR2 SNEGSKA (reference sequence). The V end lost 3 bases, the J end lost 0 bases, and 14 bases lay between the germline ends. The CDR3 contains 15 residues. The CDR3 bases are TGCAGTGCTAGGGGGTCAAGGACCATGAACACTGAAGCTTTCTTT. Amino acid sequence: CSARGSRTMNTEAFF.

This clonotype was found many times. The V gene is TRBV5-6, the J gene TRBJ2-7; a possible D gene is TRBD2 (7 bases). The CDR3 extends over 14 amino acids. The germline V gene has CDR1 SGHDT and CDR2 YYEEEE. The ends were cut back, 4 bases at V and 3 bases at J, with 14 bases in the middle. CDR3 sequence (DNA): TGTGCCAGCAGCCGGGGGGCCAGGGGCTACGAGCAGTACTTC. Protein: CASSRGARGYEQYF.

The count of this clonotype is one. The J gene is TRBJ2-5, the V gene TRBV9, with D uncertain. Trimming took 6 bases from V and 0 from J, leaving 15 bases between them. Germline CDR1 SGDLS, CDR2 YYNGEE. CDR3 length: 15 amino acids. CDR3 residues: CASTPFSCYQETQYF. The CDR3 DNA reads TGTGCCAGCACCCCCTTTAGCTGTTACCAAGAGACCCAGTACTTC.

This clonotype came up many times. The V and J genes are TRBV20-1 and TRBJ2-1, with D possibly being TRBD1 or TRBD2 (5 bases each). The CDR3 has 15 residues. The ends were cut back, 6 bases at V and 0 bases at J, with 15 bases in the middle. The germline V gene has CDR1 DFQATT and CDR2 SNEGSKA (reference sequence). CDR3 in amino acids: CSASSGASSYNEQFF. For the CDR3, the DNA is TGCAGTGCCTCCTCCGGGGCAAGCTCCTACAATGAGCAGTTCTTC.

This clonotype has at least ten counts. V gene TRBV6-5 combines with J gene TRBJ2-5, with D uncertain. Germline loops: CDR1 MNHEY, CDR2 SVGAGI. The CDR3 loop spans 14 amino acids. The ends were cut back, 5 bases at V and 2 bases at J, with 12 bases in the middle. CDR3 nucleotides: TGTGCCAGCAGTGTGGGTCCGGTGCAAGAGACCCAGTACTTC. This gives the protein CASSVGPVQETQYF.

This clonotype was counted ten times or more. In DNA form, the CDR3 reads TGCGCCAGCAGCTTGTTTGAAGACAGTTTAGGTGAGCAGTTCTTC. Protein product: CASSLFEDSLGEQFF. The chain is built from TRBV5-1 and TRBJ2-1; D possibly corresponds to TRBD1 (5 bases). The CDR3 is 15 amino acids. Germline V CDR1 and CDR2: SGHRS, YFSETQ. V lost 1 base to trimming and J lost 9 bases, with 17 bases between them.

This clonotype has ten or more counts. The chain employs TRBV15 and TRBJ1-4; no definite D call. The V and J ends lost 5 bases and 0 bases respectively, with 13 bases between them. CDR3 length: 16 amino acids. Germline V gene data show CDR1 as LNHNV and CDR2 as YYDKDF (reference sequence). The CDR3 here is CATSLPLPATNEKLFF. DNA for the CDR3: TGTGCCACCAGCTTGCCCTTACCCGCAACTAATGAAAAACTGTTTTTT.

The table lists this clonotype with many counts. The rearrangement links TRBV7-2 to TRBJ2-5, with D perhaps TRBD2 (6 bases). The V end was cut by 5 bases, the J end by 5 bases, with 21 bases between. CDR1 is SGHTA and CDR2 is FQGNSA in the germline V gene. CDR3 length: 16 residues. The CDR3 bases are TGTGCCAGCAGCCCCAAGCGGGCGGCAACTCGGGAGACCCAGTACTTC. Translation: CASSPKRAATRETQYF.

The table lists this clonotype with many counts. V is TRBV20-1 and J is TRBJ2-2; 7 nucleotides line up with TRBD1. This CDR3 is 16 amino acids long. Germline values: CDR1 DFQATT, CDR2 SNEGSKA (reference sequence). Trimming cost V 2 bases and J 4 bases; bases outside gene matches: 10. This CDR3 reads CSARSTGQVFTGELFF. The CDR3 DNA follows: TGCAGTGCTAGATCGACCGGACAGGTTTTCACCGGGGAGCTGTTTTTT.

This clonotype was observed at least ten times. This rearrangement joins TRBV27 to TRBJ2-7, with D tentatively TRBD2 (5 bases). The CDR3 is 12 residues long. The V end lost 6 bases, the J end lost 8 bases, and 14 bases lay between the germline ends. CDR1 and CDR2 (germline): MNHEY, SMNVEV (reference sequence). The CDR3 bases are TGTGCCAGCAGACTGAACGAGGGAAAGCAGTACTTC. Its translation: CASRLNEGKQYF.

At least ten counts were recorded for this clonotype. The V and J genes are TRBV20-1 and TRBJ2-5, with D tentatively TRBD2 (6 bases). V was shortened by 5 bases and J by 2 bases, with 12 bases between the two germline ends. The CDR3 extends over 13 amino acids. Germline values: CDR1 DFQATT, CDR2 SNEGSKA (reference sequence). Written as DNA, the CDR3 is TGCAGTGCTTCGAGGACTACACAAGAGACCCAGTACTTC. The encoded protein is CSASRTTQETQYF.

This clonotype came up a few times. This rearrangement joins TRBV6-5 to TRBJ2-7; unclear D gene. Trimming cost V 0 bases and J 2 bases, with 5 bases left between them. Germline CDR1 reads MNHEY; CDR2 reads SVGAGI. This CDR3 is built from 13 residues. Here the CDR3 DNA reads TGTGCCAGCAGTTACTCGGGTGCCTACGAGCAGTACTTC. Its protein is CASSYSGAYEQYF.

This clonotype was detected many times. The chain is built from TRBV11-3 and TRBJ2-5; D is uncertain. Trimming pared 10 bases from V and 2 bases from J, leaving 5 bases between. Germline V gene sequence: CDR1 SGHNT, CDR2 YENEEA. The CDR3 sequence is 10 residues long. The CDR3 nucleotides are TGTGCCAACTGTCAAGAGACCCAGTACTTC. It translates to CANCQETQYF.

This clonotype was detected many times. As DNA, the CDR3 is TGTGCCAGCAGCTTAGCGGGGACGGGGGGGTCCTACGAGCAGTACTTC. This translates into CASSLAGTGGSYEQYF. The chain joins TRBV7-2 to TRBJ2-7; 8 bases are shared with TRBD2. CDR1 and CDR2 (germline): SGHTA, FQGNSA. J lost 1 base, V lost 0 bases, and 5 bases had no gene match. This CDR3 is built from 16 residues.

This clonotype appeared many times. The rearrangement joins TRBV7-9 to TRBJ2-5, with D uncertain. V lost 5 bases and J 2 bases, leaving 3 bases between the germline ends. In germline, CDR1 is SEHNR, CDR2 FQNEAQ (reference sequence). The CDR3 runs to 11 residues. The CDR3 nucleotides read TGTGCCAGCAGCCAACAAGAGACCCAGTACTTC. Translated: CASSQQETQYF.